The next 27 T cell receptor beta chains were all read from a single sample in a study of spatial heterogeneity in lung cancer. Study-level points and caveats: Mutation counts in tumors were tracked by counts of expanded intratumoral alpha and beta TCRs.

MiXCR, applied by TCRdb to the 5' RACE reads, yields one record per CDR3 protein. This table has about 6,000 distinct CDR3 sequences, about 15% appearing once. Time point reported: sample taken at primary tumor resection. These TCRs are of unknown antigen specificity. The sample here was lung tumor tissue, taken at surgery. Receptors were obtained from a male donor with early-stage non-small cell lung cancer.

By share, this clonotype ranks as medium-sized. Since it is a stray read in a library aimed at alpha chains, this beta chain has a size that is not meaningful. The V gene is TRBV4-2, the J gene TRBJ1-2, with TRBD1 as a possible D gene (5 bases). Germline-derived CDR1 and CDR2 are LGHNA and YNFKEQ. This CDR3 is built from 17 residues. Between the trimmed V and J ends, which lost 0 bases and 1 base, there was a span of 15 bases. This CDR3 reads CASSQDTTVGNNYGYTF. The DNA of the CDR3 is TGTGCCAGCAGCCAAGATACGACAGTGGGTAATAACTATGGCTACACCTTC.

By sample share, this clonotype is medium-sized. This beta chain is off target for a library built for alpha chains, so its abundance means little. The chain employs TRBV7-9 and TRBJ1-1; D ambiguous. Trimming took 2 bases from V and 1 from J, leaving 5 bases between them. Germline V gene data show CDR1 as SEHNR and CDR2 as FQNEAQ (reference sequence). The CDR3 consists of 13 residues. CDR3 sequence: CASSLTANTEAFF. DNA for the CDR3: TGTGCCAGCAGCTTAACTGCGAACACTGAAGCTTTCTTT.

At least ten counts were recorded for this clonotype. Since the library was made to target alpha chains, this beta chain is a stray read and its abundance is not meaningful. The rearrangement links TRBV27 to TRBJ2-6; D call uncertain. The V and J ends lost 6 bases and 1 base respectively, with 4 bases between them. Germline-derived CDR1 and CDR2 are MNHEY and SMNVEV (reference sequence). The CDR3 totals 13 residues. The chain's CDR3 is CASRLSGANVLTF. The CDR3 DNA follows: TGTGCCAGCAGATTGTCTGGGGCCAACGTCCTGACTTTC. The variable domain in full, completed from reference TRBV27 and TRBJ2-6, reads EAQVTQNPRYLITVTGKKLTVTCSQNMNHEYMSWYRQDPGLGLRQIYYSMNVEVTDKGDVPEGYKVSRKEKRNFPLILESPSPNQTSLYFCASRLSGANVLTFGAGSRLTVL.

In its sample, this clonotype is medium-sized. Because the library targeted alpha chains, this beta chain is an off-target read whose size means little. The chain employs TRBV9 and TRBJ2-5, with TRBD2 identical over 13 bases. The V and J ends lost 3 bases and 1 base, in that order; junction bases with no gene match: 3. Germline CDR1 reads SGDLS; CDR2 reads YYNGEE. This CDR3 spans 16 amino acids. The CDR3 nucleotides are TGTGCCAGCAGCGCACTAGCGGGGGGGGTCCAAGAGACCCAGTACTTC. It translates to CASSALAGGVQETQYF. Complete variable domain (other parts from reference TRBV9 and TRBJ2-5): DSGVTQTPKHLITATGQRVTLRCSPRSGDLSVYWYQQSLDQGLQFLIQYYNGEERAKGNILERFSAQQFPDLHSELNLSSLELGDSALYFCASSALAGGVQETQYFGPGTRLLVL.

This clonotype qualifies as medium-sized. This beta chain was picked up by a library intended for alpha chains and is off target, so its count carries little meaning. This chain joins TRBV6-2 or TRBV6-3 and TRBJ2-2; D call uncertain. V was cut by 1 base and J by 0 bases, with 6 bases left in between. The CDR3 is made up of 15 amino acids. The germline gives CDR1 MNHEY, CDR2 SVGEGT. The CDR3 nucleotides read TGTGCCAGCAGTTACTTAGGGCCGAACACCGGGGAGCTGTTTTTT. Its translation is CASSYLGPNTGELFF.

Remarks on this clonotype: With the library built for alpha chains, this beta chain is off target and its frequency is not meaningful. This rearrangement joins TRBV2 to TRBJ2-1, with 13 positions matching TRBD2. CDR1 and CDR2 from the germline V gene are SNHLY and FYNNEI. The V segment lost 4 bases and the J segment 9 bases; nucleotides outside the gene matches: 3. This CDR3 region has 14 residues. CDR3 DNA: TGTGCCAGCAGTGGGGGACTAGCGGGGAGTGAGCAGTTCTTC. Translated, it gives CASSGGLAGSEQFF.

This clonotype was detected ten times or more. This beta chain is an off-target read within a library intended for alpha chains, so its frequency means little. The chain has TRBV25-1 and TRBJ2-3; the D gene is possibly TRBD1 (5 bases). The V end was cut by 3 bases, the J end by 1 base, with 11 bases between. The CDR3 loop spans 15 amino acids. Germline V lookup: CDR1 MGHDK, CDR2 SYGVNS. The CDR3 reads CASSDRVEGTDTQYF. The CDR3 DNA sequence: TGTGCCAGCAGTGACAGGGTTGAGGGCACAGATACGCAGTATTTT.

Details on this clonotype: A read error is possible here, since a much larger clone lies one base away. This beta chain represents an off-target read in a library built for alpha chains; its size is of limited meaning. The chain is built from TRBV4-2 and TRBJ2-4; TRBD2 agrees at 12 bases. Per germline, CDR1 LGHNA and CDR2 YNFKEQ. The CDR3 loop spans 17 amino acids. V lost 8 bases and J lost 2; bases outside the gene matches: 10. The CDR3 protein is CASGASGGASTKNIQYF. CDR3 sequence (DNA): TGTGCCAGCGGGGCTAGCGGGGGGGCTTCGACCAAAAACATTCAGTACTTC.

Note on this clonotype: Found in a library prepared for alpha chains, this beta chain is an off-target read, and its abundance has little meaning. The chain recombines TRBV27 with TRBJ1-6, with D possibly being TRBD1 (6 bases). V shed 2 bases and J shed 4 bases, with 12 bases lying between them. The CDR3 contains 16 residues. The germline V gene has CDR1 MNHEY and CDR2 SMNVEV (reference sequence). As DNA, the CDR3 is TGTGCCAGCAGTTTAAGCGGACAGCAATATAATTCACCCCTCCACTTT. It specifies CASSLSGQQYNSPLHF.

In the case of this clonotype: This beta chain lies outside the target of a library built for alpha chains; its clone size means little. The chain couples TRBV28 to TRBJ2-5; 8 bases are shared with TRBD2. Germline CDR1 reads MDHEN; CDR2 reads SYDVKM. Losses at the gene ends were 6 bases for V and 5 bases for J; bases not matched to a gene: 5. The length of the CDR3 is 13 residues. DNA for the CDR3: TGTGCCAGCAGGGCGGGGGGTGGCGAGACCCAGTACTTC. It translates to CASRAGGGETQYF. Supplemented by reference TRBV28 and TRBJ2-5, the full variable domain reads DVKVTQSSRYLVKRTGEKVFLECVQDMDHENMFWYRQDPGLGLRLIYFSYDVKMKEKGDIPEGYSVSREKKERFSLILESASTNQTSMYLCASRAGGGETQYFGPGTRLLVL.

In this sample, this clonotype turned up a few times. This beta chain turned up in a library designed for alpha chains; as an off-target read, its abundance says little. This chain links TRBV2 with TRBJ2-1, with a possible D match to TRBD2 (5 bases). In germline, CDR1 is SNHLY, CDR2 FYNNEI. V was cut by 3 bases and J by 5 bases, with 11 bases left in between. The CDR3 covers 14 residues. The CDR3 DNA reads as TGTGCCAGCAGTGATGTTTGGGAGAACAATGAGCAGTTCTTC. It specifies CASSDVWENNEQFF.

This clonotype is termed medium-sized. A read error may account for a junction end that differs from germline. This beta chain represents an off-target read in a library built for alpha chains; its size is of limited meaning. The V and J genes are TRBV7-7 and TRBJ2-1; D possibly uses TRBD1 or TRBD2 (5 bases each). Germline V gives CDR1 SSHAT, CDR2 FNYEAQ (reference sequence). The CDR3 covers 14 residues. The CDR3 loop is CASSLGTTKGEQFF. The CDR3 bases are TGTGCTAGCAGCCTCGGGACCACCAAGGGTGAGCAGTTCTTC.

This clonotype came up many times. The size of this beta chain means little, since it is a stray read in a library made for alpha chains. V usage is TRBV2 and J usage is TRBJ2-6; no clear D. The V end lost 7 bases, the J end lost 1 base, and 17 bases lay between the germline ends. CDR3 length: 17 amino acids. CDR1 and CDR2 (germline): SNHLY, FYNNEI. In DNA, the CDR3 is TGTGCCAGCATTTATCGGATTGTGACTTCTGGGGCCAACGTCCTGACTTTC. It encodes CASIYRIVTSGANVLTF.

Note on this clonotype: It may be a read error: a sequence one base away is much more abundant. Little can be read into the size of this beta chain, an off-target read in a library designed for alpha chains. The CDR3 sequence: CASSPETTGDEQFF. CDR3 nucleotides: TGTGCCAGCAGCCCCGAGACTACTGGCGATGAGCAGTTCTTC. The chain couples TRBV7-2 to TRBJ2-1; tentatively, D is TRBD2 (5 bases). CDR1 SGHTA and CDR2 FQGNSA come from the germline V gene. There are 14 residues in the CDR3. V was trimmed by 5 bases and J by 8 bases, leaving 16 bases between them.

This clonotype is medium-sized within its sample. Since the library was made to target alpha chains, this beta chain is a stray read and its abundance is not meaningful. The chain is built from TRBV5-1 and TRBJ2-7; D not resolved. The CDR3 runs 14 residues. Germline V CDR1 and CDR2: SGHRS, YFSETQ. DNA of the CDR3: TGCGACCGACGAGCTTCTCTCATCTCCTACGAGCAGTACTTC. This gives the protein CDRRASLISYEQYF. The variable domain in full, completed from reference TRBV5-1 and TRBJ2-7, reads KAGVTQTPRYLIKTRGQQVTLSCSPISGHRSVSWYQQTPGQGLQFLFEYFSETQRNKGNFPGRFSGRQFSNSRSEMNVSTLELGDSALYLCDRRASLISYEQYFGPGTRLTVT.

Remarks on this clonotype: Being off target in a library aimed at alpha chains, this beta chain has a size of little meaning. The rearrangement joins TRBV7-2 to TRBJ2-2; TRBD2 agrees at 7 bases. The ends lost 5 bases at V and 4 bases at J; junction bases unmatched: 1. The V gene's germline CDR1 is SGHTA and CDR2 FQGNSA. The CDR3 length is 13 residues. The CDR3 DNA reads as TGTGCCAGCAGCCCGGGGGGCACCGGGGAGCTGTTTTTT. Protein product: CASSPGGTGELFF.

This clonotype has a count of ten or more. This beta chain is a stray sequence in a library constructed for alpha chains; its clone size is not meaningful. This rearrangement joins TRBV10-3 to TRBJ1-1; a weak D match, TRBD1 (5 bases). V was trimmed by 4 bases and J by 1 base, leaving 7 bases between them. The germline V gene has CDR1 ENHRY and CDR2 SYGVKD. This CDR3 region has 13 residues. CDR3 amino acids: CAISGRGNTEAFF. The CDR3 DNA reads TGTGCCATCAGTGGGAGGGGGAACACTGAAGCTTTCTTT.

This clonotype was picked up many times. The library was designed around alpha chains, so this beta chain is a stray read whose abundance carries little weight. This chain joins TRBV7-2 and TRBJ2-2; 7 nucleotides match TRBD1. The CDR3 totals 15 residues. The ends lost 3 bases at V and 5 bases at J; junction bases unmatched: 6. CDR1 is SGHTA, CDR2 FQGNSA, per germline. CDR3 nucleotides: TGTGCCAGCAGCTTTGGCAACAGGGGAACCGGGGAGCTGTTTTTT. Translated: CASSFGNRGTGELFF.

Of note for this clonotype: Because this beta chain is a stray read in a library intended to capture alpha chains, its abundance should not be given much weight. The chain links TRBV28 to TRBJ2-6; TRBD1 aligns across 7 bases. The CDR3 consists of 18 residues. Germline-derived CDR1 and CDR2 are MDHEN and SYDVKM. V lost 5 bases and J lost 1; bases outside the gene matches: 11. The chain's CDR3 is CASSTRQGVYSGANVLTF. Here the CDR3 DNA reads TGTGCCAGCAGTACCCGACAGGGCGTCTATTCTGGGGCCAACGTCCTGACTTTC. The whole variable domain, filled in from reference TRBV28 and TRBJ2-6, reads DVKVTQSSRYLVKRTGEKVFLECVQDMDHENMFWYRQDPGLGLRLIYFSYDVKMKEKGDIPEGYSVSREKKERFSLILESASTNQTSMYLCASSTRQGVYSGANVLTFGAGSRLTVL.

Within the sample, this clonotype is medium-sized. This beta chain is off target for a library built for alpha chains, so its abundance means little. The V call is TRBV5-1, the J call TRBJ2-2; weak D call: TRBD2 (6 bases). The CDR3 runs 16 residues. CDR1 is SGHRS and CDR2 is YFSETQ in the germline V gene. Trimming left V 5 bases short and J 0 bases short, with 14 bases between. In DNA, the CDR3 is TGCGCCAGCAGATCCTCCGGGAGCGCGAACACCGGGGAGCTGTTTTTT. Amino acid sequence: CASRSSGSANTGELFF.

This clonotype is classed as medium-sized. For a library built for alpha chains, this beta chain is a stray read; little rests on its size. The chain employs TRBV5-4 and TRBJ2-7; 14 nucleotides line up with TRBD2. Germline V gives CDR1 SGHNT, CDR2 YYREEE (reference sequence). The CDR3 sequence is 14 residues long. Losses at the gene ends were 3 bases for V and 6 bases for J; bases not matched to a gene: 2. CDR3 coding DNA: TGTGCCAGCAGCTGGGGGACTAGCGGGGGCGAGCAGTACTTC. Translated, it gives CASSWGTSGGEQYF.

This clonotype came up many times. This beta chain lies outside the target of a library built for alpha chains; its clone size means little. The rearrangement uses TRBV11-1 and TRBJ2-5; the D gene is possibly TRBD1 (5 bases). V lost 9 bases to trimming and J lost 4 bases, with 12 bases between them. The CDR3 is made up of 12 amino acids. CDR1 SGHAT and CDR2 FQDESV come from the germline V gene (reference sequence). The CDR3 nucleotides read TGTGCCAGTAGCAGGGTAGCAGAGACCCAGTACTTC. Protein: CASSRVAETQYF.

This clonotype was seen only a few times. This beta chain is an unintended read in a library built for alpha chains; its size means little. The chain links TRBV11-2 to TRBJ2-3; TRBD2 matches 13 bases. Germline V gene data show CDR1 as SGHAT and CDR2 as FQNNGV. Losses at the gene ends were 5 bases for V and 1 base for J; bases not matched to a gene: 9. CDR3 length: 18 amino acids. CDR3 amino acids: CASSPLTSGGPRTDTQYF. DNA for the CDR3: TGTGCCAGCAGCCCTTTGACTAGCGGGGGGCCGCGCACAGATACGCAGTATTTT.

By share, this clonotype ranks as medium-sized. A library made for alpha chains picked up this beta chain off target, so its size means little. J is TRBJ1-2 and V is TRBV6-1, with unresolved D. The V end lost 6 bases, the J end lost 4 bases, and 15 bases lay between the germline ends. Germline V gene sequence: CDR1 MNHNS, CDR2 SASEGT. The CDR3 contains 14 residues. CDR3 nucleotides: TGTGCCAGCAGCTTAGACACGATAAGCTATGGCTACACCTTC. The encoded protein is CASSLDTISYGYTF.

This clonotype is medium-sized by share. This beta chain is an off-target read within a library intended for alpha chains, so its frequency means little. The chain combines TRBV7-9 with TRBJ2-7, with 8 bases matching TRBD1. The length of the CDR3 is 15 residues. Germline CDR1 and CDR2: SEHNR and FQNEAQ (reference sequence). The trim removed 6 bases at V and 3 bases at J, leaving 10 bases unmatched. CDR3 nucleotides: TGTGCCAGCAGTCCAGGCGGACAGGGCCTCTACGAGCAGTACTTC. Its translation: CASSPGGQGLYEQYF.

This clonotype was detected ten times or more. This beta chain appears as a stray read in a library generated for alpha chains; its size is not informative. The V and J genes are TRBV24-1 and TRBJ2-7, with 7 nucleotides matching TRBD1. Germline V gene sequence: CDR1 KGHDR, CDR2 SFDVKD. The CDR3 consists of 13 residues. With V trimmed by 3 bases and J by 12 bases, 10 bases remained unmatched. The CDR3 DNA is TGTGCCACCAGTGATCCCACCACAGGGGATACGTACTTC. Its protein is CATSDPTTGDTYF.

This clonotype ranks as medium-sized. As an off-target read in a library built for alpha chains, this beta chain has a frequency of little significance. The chain carries TRBV19 and TRBJ2-7; 9 bases align to TRBD1. CDR3 length: 15 amino acids. Germline CDR1 is LNHDA and CDR2 is SQIVND (reference sequence). V shed 2 bases, J shed 5 bases, and the junction held 7 bases outside the gene matches. CDR3 DNA sequence: TGTGCCAGTAGTATAACACCGGGACAGGGCGACGAGCAGTACTTC. Amino acids: CASSITPGQGDEQYF.